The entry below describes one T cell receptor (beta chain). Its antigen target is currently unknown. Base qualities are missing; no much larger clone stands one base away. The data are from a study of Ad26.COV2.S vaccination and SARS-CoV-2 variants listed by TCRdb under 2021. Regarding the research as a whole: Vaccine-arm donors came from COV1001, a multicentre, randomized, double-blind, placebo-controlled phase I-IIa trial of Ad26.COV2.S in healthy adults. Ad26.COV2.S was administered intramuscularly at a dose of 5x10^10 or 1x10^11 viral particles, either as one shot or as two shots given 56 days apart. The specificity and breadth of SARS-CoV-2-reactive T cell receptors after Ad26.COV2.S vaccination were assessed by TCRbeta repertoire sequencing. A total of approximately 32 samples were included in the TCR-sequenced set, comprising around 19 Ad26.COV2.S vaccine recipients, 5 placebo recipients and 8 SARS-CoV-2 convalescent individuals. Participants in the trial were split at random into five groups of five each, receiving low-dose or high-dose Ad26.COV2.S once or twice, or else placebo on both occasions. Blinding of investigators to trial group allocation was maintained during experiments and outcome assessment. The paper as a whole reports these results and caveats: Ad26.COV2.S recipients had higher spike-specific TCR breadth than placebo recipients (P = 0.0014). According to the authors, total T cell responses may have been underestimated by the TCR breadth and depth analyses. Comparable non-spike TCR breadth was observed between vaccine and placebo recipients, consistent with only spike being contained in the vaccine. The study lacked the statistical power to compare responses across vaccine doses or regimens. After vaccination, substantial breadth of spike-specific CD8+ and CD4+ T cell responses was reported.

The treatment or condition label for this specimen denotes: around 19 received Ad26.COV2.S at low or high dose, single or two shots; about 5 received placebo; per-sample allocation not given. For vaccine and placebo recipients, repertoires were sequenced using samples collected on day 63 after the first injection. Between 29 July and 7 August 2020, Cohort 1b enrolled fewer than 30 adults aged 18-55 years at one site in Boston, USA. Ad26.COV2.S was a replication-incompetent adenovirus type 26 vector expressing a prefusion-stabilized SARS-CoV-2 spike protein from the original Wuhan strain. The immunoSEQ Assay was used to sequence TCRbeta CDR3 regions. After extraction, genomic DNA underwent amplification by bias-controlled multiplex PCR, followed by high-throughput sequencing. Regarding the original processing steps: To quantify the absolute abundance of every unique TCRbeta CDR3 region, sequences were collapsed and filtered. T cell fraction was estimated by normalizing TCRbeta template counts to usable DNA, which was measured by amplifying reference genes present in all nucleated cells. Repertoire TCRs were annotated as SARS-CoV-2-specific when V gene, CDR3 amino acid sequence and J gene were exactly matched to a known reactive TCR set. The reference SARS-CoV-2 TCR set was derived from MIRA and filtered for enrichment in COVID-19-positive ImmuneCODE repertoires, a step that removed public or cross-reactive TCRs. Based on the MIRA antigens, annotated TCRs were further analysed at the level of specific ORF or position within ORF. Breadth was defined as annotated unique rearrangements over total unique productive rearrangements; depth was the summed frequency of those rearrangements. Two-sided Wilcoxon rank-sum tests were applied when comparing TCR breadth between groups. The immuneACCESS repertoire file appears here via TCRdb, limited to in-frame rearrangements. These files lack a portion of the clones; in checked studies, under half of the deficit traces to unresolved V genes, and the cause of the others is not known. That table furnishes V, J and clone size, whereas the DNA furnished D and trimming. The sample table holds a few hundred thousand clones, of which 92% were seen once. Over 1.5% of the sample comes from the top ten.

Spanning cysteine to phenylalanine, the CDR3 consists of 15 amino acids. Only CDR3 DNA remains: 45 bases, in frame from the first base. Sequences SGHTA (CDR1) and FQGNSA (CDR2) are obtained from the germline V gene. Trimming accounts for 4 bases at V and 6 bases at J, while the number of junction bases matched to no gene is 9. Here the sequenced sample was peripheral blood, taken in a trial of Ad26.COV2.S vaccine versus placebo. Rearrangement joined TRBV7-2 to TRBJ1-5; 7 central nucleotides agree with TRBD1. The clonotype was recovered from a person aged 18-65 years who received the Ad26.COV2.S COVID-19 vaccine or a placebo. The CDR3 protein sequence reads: CASSSGGGGGQPQHF. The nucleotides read TGTGCCAGCAGCTCAGGGGGGGGAGGAGGTCAGCCCCAGCATTTT.